The 31 T cell receptor beta chains below were found in one sample sequenced in a study of T cells in Graves' hyperthyroidism and ophthalmopathy. The TCR beta CDR3 regions underwent amplification using RNA transcripts as the source. First-round RT-PCR with HTBI primers amplified the TCR CDR3 region. MiXCR, run by TCRdb on the multiplex PCR reads, gives a single entry per CDR3 protein. The repertoire holds about 380,000 distinct CDR3 sequences, around 20% seen once, with 40% in the top ten. The sample consisted of blood. The receptors shown here come from a man aged 18 to 30 with Graves' ophthalmopathy.

This clonotype was seen a few times. CDR3 sequence (DNA): TGTGCCAGCCGGGACAGGTCGTCCTCTGGGGCCAACGTCCTGACTTTC. It specifies CASRDRSSSGANVLTF. The chain links TRBV27 to TRBJ2-6; 8 nucleotides match TRBD1. J lost 0 bases, V lost 8 bases, and 6 bases had no gene match. Germline CDR1 reads MNHEY; CDR2 reads SMNVEV (reference sequence). This CDR3 is 16 amino acids long.

This clonotype showed up many times. This chain links TRBV12-3 or TRBV12-4 with TRBJ1-1; 9 nucleotides agree with TRBD1. CDR3 size: 13 residues. The trim removed 5 bases at V and 7 bases at J, leaving 5 bases unmatched. CDR3 bases: TGTGCCAGCAGTAAGGGACAGGGCCTTGAAGCTTTCTTT. This translates into CASSKGQGLEAFF.

The chain links TRBV7-8 to TRBJ1-5; D is unresolved. Germline values: CDR1 SGHVS, CDR2 FQNEAQ. The CDR3 spans 18 residues. The V gene lost 1 base and the J gene lost 0 bases, with 16 bases spanning the gap. The CDR3 here is CASSLVGIRFYSNQPQHF. The CDR3 nucleotides read TGTGCCAGCAGCTTAGTGGGGATTCGTTTTTATAGCAATCAGCCCCAGCATTTT. Supplemented by reference TRBV7-8 and TRBJ1-5, the full variable domain reads GAGVSQSPRYKVAKRGQDVALRCDPISGHVSLFWYQQALGQGPEFLTYFQNEAQLDKSGLPSDRFFAERPEGSVSTLKIQRTQQEDSAVYLCASSLVGIRFYSNQPQHFGDGTRLSIL.

V gene TRBV19 combines with J gene TRBJ1-2; 9 bases match TRBD1. Germline V gene data show CDR1 as LNHDA and CDR2 as SQIVND (reference sequence). The CDR3 loop spans 16 amino acids. V shed 3 bases, J shed 7 bases, and the junction held 12 bases outside the gene matches. Here the CDR3 reads CASSISGLTGGSGYTF. For the CDR3, the DNA is TGTGCCAGTAGTATTTCGGGTCTAACAGGGGGCTCTGGCTACACCTTC.

This clonotype has a handful of counts. This chain connects TRBV15 to TRBJ1-5; D remains unclear. This CDR3 has 16 amino acids. Trimming pared 0 bases from V and 3 bases from J, leaving 12 bases between. CDR1 and CDR2 (germline): LNHNV, YYDKDF (reference sequence). The CDR3 reads CATSRDPPGLNQPQHF. The CDR3 coding sequence is TGTGCCACCAGCAGAGATCCCCCAGGACTCAATCAGCCCCAGCATTTT. Full variable domain (missing parts from reference TRBV15 and TRBJ1-5): DAMVIQNPRYQVTQFGKPVTLSCSQTLNHNVMYWYQQKSSQAPKLLFHYYDKDFNNEADTPDNFQSRRPNTSFCFLDIRSPGLGDTAMYLCATSRDPPGLNQPQHFGDGTRLSIL.

This clonotype was seen ten or more times. This chain joins TRBV2 and TRBJ1-1; D gene ambiguous. Germline CDR1 SNHLY, CDR2 FYNNEI. Trimming cost V 2 bases and J 3 bases, with 4 bases left between them. The CDR3 spans 12 residues. In nucleotides, the CDR3 is TGTGCCAGCAGTGAAACGGACACTGAAGCTTTCTTT. Its translation: CASSETDTEAFF.

This clonotype was observed a handful of times. V usage is TRBV13 and J usage is TRBJ2-5; D is perhaps TRBD1 (6 bases). V was pared by 10 bases and J by 2 bases, with 20 bases between. Germline V CDR1 and CDR2: PRHDT, FYEKMQ (reference sequence). The CDR3 consists of 15 residues. The DNA of the CDR3 is TGTGCCACCAGTGATACCCGCAGGGGACAAGAGACCCAGTACTTC. Amino acid sequence: CATSDTRRGQETQYF.

The chain employs TRBV3-1 and TRBJ2-2; D not certain. The V gene's germline CDR1 is LGHDT and CDR2 YNNKEL (reference sequence). Trimming shortened V by 4 bases and J by 0 bases, and 9 bases separated the two germline ends. The CDR3 loop spans 15 amino acids. The CDR3 is CASSLLSSNTGELFF. In DNA form, the CDR3 reads TGTGCCAGCAGCCTCCTAAGCTCGAACACCGGGGAGCTGTTTTTT.

This clonotype was counted many times. This sequence joins TRBV6-2 or TRBV6-3 and TRBJ2-1; a weak D match, TRBD2 (6 bases). The CDR3 sequence is 15 residues long. Trimming removed 3 bases from V and 5 bases from J, with 14 bases in between. Germline assignment: CDR1 MNHEY and CDR2 SVGEGT. The CDR3: CASSYRDSRNNEQFF. In DNA form, the CDR3 reads TGTGCCAGCAGTTATAGGGACTCGAGGAACAATGAGCAGTTCTTC.

This clonotype has a count of ten or more. The J gene is TRBJ2-1, the V gene TRBV5-1, with TRBD1 identical over 7 bases. The CDR3 has 16 residues. The junction had 10 bases not matched to a gene; V was cut back by 3 bases and J by 4 bases. CDR1 SGHRS and CDR2 YFSETQ come from the germline V gene. The CDR3 nucleotides are TGCGCCAGCAGCTCGCCTAGACAGGGTGATTACAATGAGCAGTTCTTC. The encoded protein is CASSSPRQGDYNEQFF.

The CDR3 nucleotides are TGTGCCAGCAGTGAATATATAAGTGGTGGGGCCAACGTCCTGACTTTC. It yields the protein CASSEYISGGANVLTF. The V gene is TRBV25-1, the J gene TRBJ2-6; the D is unclear. Trimming took 0 bases from V and 3 from J, leaving 9 bases between them. This CDR3 region has 16 residues. The germline V gene encodes CDR1 MGHDK and CDR2 SYGVNS.

This clonotype appeared many times. The chain is built from TRBV12-3 or TRBV12-4 and TRBJ2-5; TRBD2 matches at 10 bases. The CDR3 extends over 17 amino acids. V shed 3 bases, J shed 1 base, and the junction held 8 bases outside the gene matches. The CDR3 DNA is TGTGCCAGCAGTTTCGGGGCTAGCGGGAGAATCCAAGAGACCCAGTACTTC. Translated: CASSFGASGRIQETQYF.

Remarks on this clonotype: A much larger clone sits a single nucleotide away, making a read error possible. The rearrangement joins TRBV15 to TRBJ2-7; the match to TRBD2 covers 7 bases. The germline V gene has CDR1 LNHNV and CDR2 YYDKDF (reference sequence). The CDR3 loop spans 13 amino acids. CDR3 DNA: TGTGCCACCAGCAGAGGGGGGGGGGAAGAGCGGTACTTC. This translates into CATSRGGGEERYF. The full variable domain, rest sourced from reference TRBV15 and TRBJ2-7, is DAMVIQNPRYQVTQFGKPVTLSCSQTLNHNVMYWYQQKSSQAPKLLFHYYDKDFNNEADTPDNFQSRRPNTSFCFLDIRSPGLGDTAMYLCATSRGGGEERYFGPGTRLTVT.

Points on this clonotype: Since the CDR3 does not end with the conserved phenylalanine or tryptophan, this likely comes from a read error. No DNA is shown, since the ends of the CDR3 on it are uncertain; the CDR3 is the one TCRdb lists. This chain joins TRBV10-3 and TRBJ1-2; TRBD1 is the table's D call, not checked against the DNA. The germline gives CDR1 ENHRY, CDR2 SYGVKD. Termini included, the CDR3 measures 14 amino acids. CDR3: CAIREGDRGNGCTL.

This clonotype was picked up many times. The rearrangement links TRBV7-3 to TRBJ2-1; 9 nucleotides match TRBD1. V lost 4 bases and J lost 8; bases outside the gene matches: 6. Germline assignment: CDR1 SGHTA and CDR2 FQGTGA. The CDR3 extends over 14 amino acids. The chain's CDR3 is CASSSRTGEDEQFF. CDR3 DNA sequence: TGTGCCAGCAGCTCTCGGACAGGGGAGGATGAGCAGTTCTTC.

The genes are TRBV6-1 and TRBJ1-1, with TRBD1 matching 9 bases. With V trimmed by 7 bases and J by 5 bases, 17 bases remained unmatched. Germline V gives CDR1 MNHNS, CDR2 SASEGT. The CDR3 covers 17 residues. Written as DNA, the CDR3 is TGTGCCAGCACGCCGGGACAGGGCGTCCCCCTGGGGACTGAAGCTTTCTTT. Translated: CASTPGQGVPLGTEAFF.

This clonotype was observed a few times. This chain links TRBV20-1 with TRBJ1-5, with a weak D call TRBD1 (5 bases). CDR1 DFQATT and CDR2 SNEGSKA come from the germline V gene (reference sequence). The CDR3 spans 14 residues. Trimming took off 0 bases at V and 3 bases at J, with 9 bases between the two ends. Here the CDR3 DNA reads TGCAGTGCTAGAGACCAGGGTTACAATCAGCCCCAGCATTTT. It yields the protein CSARDQGYNQPQHF.

This clonotype has a count of ten or more. The chain has TRBV12-3 or TRBV12-4 and TRBJ1-1; D unclear. The V end lost 5 bases, the J end lost 6 bases, and 7 bases lay between the germline ends. This CDR3 is 11 amino acids long. The CDR3 is CASSRSAEAFF. CDR3 sequence (DNA): TGTGCCAGCAGTCGGAGTGCTGAAGCTTTCTTT.

There are many counts of this clonotype. The chain couples TRBV5-1 to TRBJ1-5, with D maybe TRBD1 (5 bases). The CDR3 consists of 16 residues. Germline V lookup: CDR1 SGHRS, CDR2 YFSETQ. Trimming stripped 3 bases from V and 5 bases from J, with 18 bases between. The CDR3 spells CASSCQRGGNDQPQHF. For the CDR3, the DNA is TGCGCCAGCAGCTGCCAGCGTGGGGGGAACGATCAGCCCCAGCATTTT.

This chain connects TRBV4-1 to TRBJ2-7, with 8 positions matching TRBD1. Germline CDR1 and CDR2: MGHRA and YSYEKL. Trimming cost V 3 bases and J 2 bases; bases outside gene matches: 6. This CDR3 has 15 residues. CDR3 DNA sequence: TGCGCCAGCAGCCAGTCGGACAGGGTCCCCTACGAGCAGTACTTC. Translating gives CASSQSDRVPYEQYF.

At least ten counts were recorded for this clonotype. The J gene is TRBJ2-1, the V gene TRBV12-3 or TRBV12-4; maybe TRBD2 (5 bases). The CDR3 runs 15 residues. V gave up 5 bases and J gave up 7 bases, with 18 bases separating them. CDR3 coding DNA: TGTGCCAGCAGTACCTCCCGGGAAACTTGGAATGAGCAGTTCTTC. It translates to CASSTSRETWNEQFF.

This clonotype was counted between two and nine times. The chain has TRBV7-2 and TRBJ2-3; the D gene could be TRBD1 or TRBD2 (5 bases each). From germline, CDR1 is SGHTA and CDR2 FQGNSA. The V gene lost 6 bases and the J gene lost 5 bases, with 15 bases spanning the gap. This CDR3 is 14 amino acids long. CDR3 loop: CASRQFGAGDTQYF. CDR3 sequence (DNA): TGTGCCAGCAGACAATTCGGGGCGGGAGATACGCAGTATTTT.

This clonotype was detected many times. The chain has TRBV3-1 and TRBJ1-1, with 8 bases matching TRBD1. In germline, CDR1 is LGHDT, CDR2 YNNKEL (reference sequence). Trimming took 1 base from V and 4 from J; bases not matched to a gene: 17. The CDR3 has 19 amino acids. CDR3 coding DNA: TGTGCCAGCAGCCAAGCTCTCCCGGGGATGGCGGGACAGGCCACTGAAGCTTTCTTT. This sequence encodes CASSQALPGMAGQATEAFF.

In this sample, this clonotype turned up many times. The J gene is TRBJ2-1, the V gene TRBV6-2 or TRBV6-3; 10 bases are a match to TRBD2. Germline-derived CDR1 and CDR2 are MNHEY and SVGEGT. Trimming took 10 bases from V and 2 from J; bases not matched to a gene: 8. This CDR3 comprises 15 residues. CDR3 nucleotide sequence: TGTGCCACCATCGCTAGCGGGGGCCCCTACAATGAGCAGTTCTTC. Its protein is CATIASGGPYNEQFF.

The chain has TRBV28 and TRBJ2-3, with 9 bases lining up with TRBD1. CDR1 is MDHEN, CDR2 SYDVKM, per germline. The J segment lost 4 bases and the V segment lost 5 bases, leaving 7 bases of the junction unmatched. The CDR3 length is 15 residues. The CDR3 sequence is CASSVSGQGSDTQYF. Written as DNA, the CDR3 is TGTGCCAGCAGTGTCTCGGGACAGGGCTCAGATACGCAGTATTTT.

The sample holds a few counts of this clonotype. CDR3 in amino acids: CASSPAFTGLLYNEQFF. The CDR3 DNA follows: TGTGCCAGCAGCCCCGCCTTCACGGGACTACTCTACAATGAGCAGTTCTTC. The rearrangement joins TRBV13 to TRBJ2-1, with 7 bases fitting TRBD2. CDR1 and CDR2 from the germline V gene are PRHDT and FYEKMQ (reference sequence). V shed 5 bases, J shed 3 bases, and the junction held 13 bases outside the gene matches. This CDR3 comprises 17 residues.

This clonotype was counted between two and nine times. The chain has TRBV5-6 and TRBJ2-4; D gene ambiguous. Germline loops: CDR1 SGHDT, CDR2 YYEEEE. This CDR3 is 14 amino acids long. V shed 5 bases and J shed 0 bases, with 9 bases lying between them. CDR3: CASRKVGAKNIQYF. CDR3 bases: TGTGCCAGCAGAAAAGTCGGAGCCAAAAACATTCAGTACTTC.

This clonotype was picked up many times. The rearrangement links TRBV28 to TRBJ2-7, with D possibly called TRBD1 or TRBD2 (5 bases each). The germline V and J ends were trimmed by 7 bases and 3 bases, with 10 bases remaining between them. Germline-derived CDR1 and CDR2 are MDHEN and SYDVKM. The CDR3 sequence is 12 residues long. CDR3 amino acids: CASKAGSYEQYF. The CDR3 DNA follows: TGTGCCAGCAAGGCAGGGAGCTACGAGCAGTACTTC. The entire variable domain, with the rest obtained from reference TRBV28 and TRBJ2-7, is as follows: DVKVTQSSRYLVKRTGEKVFLECVQDMDHENMFWYRQDPGLGLRLIYFSYDVKMKEKGDIPEGYSVSREKKERFSLILESASTNQTSMYLCASKAGSYEQYFGPGTRLTVT.

This rearrangement joins TRBV6-4 to TRBJ1-2, with a weak D call TRBD1 (6 bases). The CDR3 spans 16 residues. The V end lost 0 bases, the J end lost 6 bases, and 17 bases lay between the germline ends. Germline CDR1 reads MRHNA; CDR2 reads SNTAGT. DNA of the CDR3: TGTGCCAGCAGTGACTCGGAGACGGCGAGGGGGGATGGCTACACCTTC. Protein: CASSDSETARGDGYTF.

The sample holds many counts of this clonotype. CDR3 region: CASSFSSSTNEKLFF. The CDR3 coding sequence is TGTGCCAGCAGTTTCTCGTCTTCAACTAATGAAAAACTGTTTTTT. V gene TRBV12-3 or TRBV12-4 combines with J gene TRBJ1-4; D is unresolved. The V end was cut by 3 bases, the J end by 0 bases, with 8 bases between. The CDR3 runs to 15 residues.

This clonotype was detected many times. The rearrangement uses TRBV6-1 and TRBJ2-7; a weak D match, TRBD2 (6 bases). The ends were cut back, 8 bases at V and 7 bases at J, with 12 bases in the middle. CDR3 length: 11 residues. Germline loops: CDR1 MNHNS, CDR2 SASEGT. This CDR3 is CASGGNGEQYF. Here the CDR3 DNA reads TGTGCCAGCGGAGGGAATGGGGAGCAGTACTTC.